Sequencing of this TCR beta chain was carried out in a study of cytomegalovirus exposure and HLA in healthy donors. Study results and caveats: Three chains tied to CMV proved CMV antigen-specific in vitro. Most sequenced TCRs were rare (though some public TCRs occurred in many donors). It was about 180 TCR beta chains that were listed as cytomegalovirus-associated.

V was trimmed by 4 bases and J by 2 bases, leaving 14 bases between them. The germline gives CDR1 WSHSY, CDR2 SAAADI. This CDR3 is 15 amino acids long. On this clone itself: Its specificity is unknown.

Repertoires were generated with immunoSEQ multiplex PCR, while TCRdb's copy carries only in-frame clones and drops some. The sample records hundreds of thousands of clones, roughly 84% being singletons. The specimen sequenced was PBMCs. This chain links TRBV10-2 with TRBJ1-2; maybe TRBD1 (5 bases). This receptor was taken from a woman between 18 and 30 years old in good health and CMV-seropositive. The CDR3 spells CASSAGVDFNYGYTF. The CDR3 DNA sequence: TGCGCCAGCAGTGCGGGGGTGGATTTCAACTATGGCTACACCTTC.